The 15 T cell receptor beta chains below all came from one sample that was sequenced in a study of OX40 agonist ivuxolimab in advanced cancers. Assay used: immunoSEQ multiplex PCR; TCRdb lists only in-frame clones, some missing. The sample includes about 55,000 clones, 70% to 90% of them seen just once. Sample: CD4+ or CD8+ T cells sorted from blood, taken in a trial of the OX40 agonist ivuxolimab. Source of these receptors: an adult with an advanced solid tumor such as melanoma, head and neck, liver or kidney cancer.

This chain joins TRBV4-1 and TRBJ1-1; D gene unclear. V gave up 4 bases and J gave up 3 bases, with 12 bases separating them. Germline V gene data show CDR1 as MGHRA and CDR2 as YSYEKL. CDR3 size: 14 residues. CDR3 in DNA: TGCGCCAGCAGCCCTTTAAAAGGGCACACTGAAGCTTTCTTT. Translation: CASSPLKGHTEAFF.

The chain recombines TRBV28 with TRBJ2-7; D tentatively fits TRBD1 or TRBD2 (5 bases each). CDR1 is MDHEN, CDR2 SYDVKM, per germline. V gave up 6 bases and J gave up 0 bases, with 18 bases separating them. The CDR3 has 16 residues. DNA of the CDR3: TGTGCCAGCAGCCTTTGGGACCTCCTCGACTCCTACGAGCAGTACTTC. Translated, it gives CASSLWDLLDSYEQYF.

The rearrangement links TRBV6-4 to TRBJ2-5, with a weak D call TRBD2 (5 bases). The germline V gene encodes CDR1 MRHNA and CDR2 SNTAGT. V was pared by 0 bases and J by 13 bases, with 21 bases between. This CDR3 has 15 amino acids. CDR3 loop: CASSDSGPTPPRGYF. Here the CDR3 DNA reads TGTGCCAGCAGTGACTCTGGCCCCACACCCCCCCGGGGGTACTTC.

V and J are TRBV9 and TRBJ2-5, with D unclear. V was pared by 0 bases and J by 4 bases, with 13 bases between. The CDR3 is 15 residues long. CDR1 is SGDLS, CDR2 YYNGEE, per germline. For the CDR3, the DNA is TGTGCCAGCAGCGTAGTTGGATCCATGGGAGAGACCCAGTACTTC. This encodes CASSVVGSMGETQYF.

This clone was seen a few times. The chain links TRBV6-5 to TRBJ1-3; maybe TRBD1 (6 bases). Germline lookup yields CDR1 MNHEY and CDR2 SVGAGI. The V end was cut by 10 bases, the J end by 0 bases, with 16 bases between. The CDR3 is 15 residues long. The CDR3 reads CATREGHHSGNTIYF. In nucleotides, the CDR3 is TGTGCCACAAGGGAGGGACACCACTCTGGAAACACCATATATTTT.

This rearrangement joins TRBV13 to TRBJ1-6; no clear D. Germline V gives CDR1 PRHDT, CDR2 FYEKMQ (reference sequence). V was cut by 2 bases and J by 9 bases, with 8 bases left in between. This CDR3 comprises 13 residues. CDR3 amino acids: CASSLRRGSPLHF. DNA of the CDR3: TGTGCCAGCAGCTTACGGCGGGGTTCACCCCTCCACTTT.

This chain joins TRBV4-2 and TRBJ1-5; D call uncertain. The CDR3 covers 16 residues. The germline V and J ends were trimmed by 0 bases and 0 bases, with 9 bases remaining between them. Per the germline V gene, CDR1 is LGHNA and CDR2 is YNFKEQ. CDR3 DNA sequence: TGTGCCAGCAGCCAAGAGCGAACCTATAGCAATCAGCCCCAGCATTTT. Amino acid sequence: CASSQERTYSNQPQHF.

There are a few counts of this clone. The V call is TRBV5-4, the J call TRBJ2-7; D is possibly TRBD1 or TRBD2 (5 bases each). CDR1 SGHNT and CDR2 YYREEE come from the germline V gene (reference sequence). There are 13 residues in the CDR3. Trimming removed 2 bases from V and 5 bases from J, with 11 bases in between. CDR3 DNA: TGTGCCAGCAGCTTATGGGGGAGCGACGAGCAGTACTTC. Translating gives CASSLWGSDEQYF.

The chain joins TRBV9 to TRBJ1-6; D unclear. The V gene lost 4 bases and the J gene lost 5 bases, with 16 bases spanning the gap. Germline CDR1 is SGDLS and CDR2 is YYNGEE. There are 16 residues in the CDR3. CDR3 DNA: TGTGCCAGCAGCTCCTCTCTGATGTTGGATAATTCACCCCTCCACTTT. The encoded protein is CASSSSLMLDNSPLHF.

V gene TRBV7-3 combines with J gene TRBJ1-2; 7 bases map to TRBD1. This CDR3 region has 14 residues. J was trimmed by 2 bases and V by 5 bases; bases with no gene match: 5. CDR1 is SGHTA, CDR2 FQGTGA, per germline. The CDR3: CASSPGTANYGYTF. The DNA for the CDR3 is TGTGCCAGCAGCCCCGGGACAGCCAACTATGGCTACACCTTC.

This clone was observed a single time. The chain couples TRBV27 to TRBJ2-5, with TRBD2 matching 10 bases. This CDR3 has 15 residues. The V and J ends lost 3 bases and 4 bases, in that order; junction bases with no gene match: 5. Germline-derived CDR1 and CDR2 are MNHEY and SMNVEV (reference sequence). The DNA of the CDR3 is TGTGCCAGCAGTTTGATAGCGGGGGGTGTAGAGACCCAGTACTTC. Its protein product is CASSLIAGGVETQYF.

This clone is a singleton in its sample. The chain has TRBV7-3 and TRBJ2-2; tentatively, D is TRBD1 (6 bases). The CDR3 covers 14 residues. Trimming stripped 2 bases from V and 5 bases from J, with 9 bases between. CDR1 SGHTA and CDR2 FQGTGA come from the germline V gene. The CDR3 nucleotides read TGTGCCAGCAGCTTACAGGGGCCAACCGGGGAGCTGTTTTTT. Its translation: CASSLQGPTGELFF.

In this sample, this clone turned up once. The chain uses TRBV9 and TRBJ1-5, with 7 bases lining up with TRBD1. The CDR3 runs to 14 residues. Germline CDR1 is SGDLS and CDR2 is YYNGEE. After removal of 4 bases from V and 8 bases from J, the junction contained 9 bases not matched to a gene. The CDR3 sequence is CASSPDRAGKPQHF. The CDR3 region has the DNA TGTGCCAGCAGCCCTGACAGGGCTGGGAAGCCCCAGCATTTT.

This clone appeared once. The chain couples TRBV7-8 to TRBJ2-1; D is unresolved. Germline CDR1 is SGHVS and CDR2 is FQNEAQ. There are 16 residues in the CDR3. The ends were cut back, 3 bases at V and 3 bases at J, with 15 bases in the middle. The CDR3 here is CASSLDVPNHYNEQFF. The CDR3 DNA is TGTGCCAGCAGCTTGGACGTGCCTAATCACTACAATGAGCAGTTCTTC.

The chain links TRBV9 to TRBJ1-6; no clear D gene. Trimming removed 0 bases at V and 6 bases at J, with 1 base between. Germline assignment: CDR1 SGDLS and CDR2 YYNGEE. The CDR3 runs 12 residues. DNA of the CDR3: TGTGCCAGCAGCGTAGGTAATTCACCCCTCCACTTT. This codes for CASSVGNSPLHF.